The source of this T cell receptor (beta chain) is a study of blood T cell repertoires in COVID-19 (dated by TCRdb to 2018 to 2020). In the study overall: Samples from collaborators originated in the United States, Italy and Spain and spanned both the acute and convalescent phases of COVID-19. The material from the prospective study consisted of cDNA or gDNA derived from T cells, B-cell-depleted T cells, or PBMCs. The dataset comprised deeply sampled blood TCRbeta repertoires from subjects exposed to, actively infected with, or recovered from COVID-19. The repertoires were released in a freely available public database intended as a resource for research on the immune response to SARS-CoV-2. The samples were drawn from the first 160 participants of the ongoing ImmuneRACE study and from 950 to 1,500 subjects provided by 6 global collaborators. Sample metadata almost always included a de-identified subject ID, COVID-19 status, age in years and sex. Where available, HLA class I and class II types were taken from metadata supplied by the sample provider and were not determined by assay-based typing.

TCRbeta CDR3 regions were amplified from genomic DNA by means of the immunoSEQ Assay, a bias-controlled multiplex PCR. Processing in the source paper ran as follows. The number of nucleated cells in each sample was estimated from the amplification of reference gene primers within the assay. Sequence reads were collapsed and filtered to measure the absolute abundance of every unique TCRbeta CDR3 rearrangement. For each sample, productive Simpson clonality was calculated as the square root of Simpson's diversity index over productive rearrangements. TCRdb re-hosts the immuneACCESS table, in-frame sequences only. Its copies lack some clones; in the studies checked, an unresolved V gene accounts for under half of them, and the cause for the rest is not known. The DNA was the basis for D and trimming; V, J and clone size are from that table. The sample yields 72,000 or so clones; 80% to 95% were counted once. The ten largest clones take up 0.7% to 0.9% of the sample.

Study-level results and caveats: Clinical and demographic metadata were provided uncurated, with the amount varying by source and participant.

Concerning this clone: The specificity of this receptor is unknown. Per-base qualities were not stored, and no clone one base away is much larger.

V gives up 0 bases and J gives up 5 bases, and the segment between their germline ends measures 13 bases. From a lookup of the germline V gene, CDR1 and CDR2 are MGHRA and YSYEKL. The CDR3 contains 16 residues, cysteine and phenylalanine counted. This entry keeps only the CDR3 DNA: 48 bases, framed from base 1. The collaborating institutions used their own protocols to collect whole blood in K2EDTA tubes. Collaborator samples were shipped for TCRbeta analysis as frozen whole blood, isolated PBMCs, or DNA extracted from either sample type. The sequence came from a woman of 80 years or more with acute or convalescent COVID-19. The chain couples TRBV4-1 to TRBJ1-4; the D segment could be TRBD1, given 5 matching bases. Sequenced input: peripheral blood. The CDR3 protein sequence reads: CASSQDSGTGNEKLFF. The sequence in DNA is TGCGCCAGCAGCCAAGATAGCGGGACGGGAAATGAAAAACTGTTTTTT.